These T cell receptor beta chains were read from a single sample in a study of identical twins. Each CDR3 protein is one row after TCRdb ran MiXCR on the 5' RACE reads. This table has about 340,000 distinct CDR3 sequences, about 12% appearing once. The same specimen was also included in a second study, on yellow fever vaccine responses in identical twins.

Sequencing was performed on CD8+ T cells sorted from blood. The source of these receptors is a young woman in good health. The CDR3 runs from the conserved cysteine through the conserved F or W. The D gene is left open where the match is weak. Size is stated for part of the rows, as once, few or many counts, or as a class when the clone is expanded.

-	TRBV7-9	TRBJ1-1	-	TGTGCCAGCAGCCCTTCCGGGATGTCCACTGAAGCTTTCTTT	CASSPSGMSTEAFF
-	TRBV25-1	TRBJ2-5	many	TGTGCCAGCAGTGAATTGGGCGGGGGACAGCAAGAGACCCAGTACTTC	CASSELGGGQQETQYF
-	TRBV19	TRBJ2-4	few	TGTGCCAGTAGTATTCCCATTGGTGATTGGGGGAACATTCAGTACTTC	CASSIPIGDWGNIQYF
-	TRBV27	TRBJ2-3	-	-	CASSFGTGTSEFFLYF
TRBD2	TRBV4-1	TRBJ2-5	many	TGCGCCAGCAGCCAAGATTTGACTAGCGAAGAGACCCAGTACTTC	CASSQDLTSEETQYF
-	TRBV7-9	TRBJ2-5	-	TGTGCCAGCAGCCTTCTGGACGCAGAGACCCAGTACTTC	CASSLLDAETQYF
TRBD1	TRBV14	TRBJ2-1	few	TGTGCCAGCAGCCCCATTCTCTGGCAGGGGGAGTTCTTC	CASSPILWQGEFF
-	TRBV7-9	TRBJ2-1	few	TGTGCCAGCAGCTCCTCCTCCAGCTCCTACAATGAGCAGTTCTTC	CASSSSSSSYNEQFF
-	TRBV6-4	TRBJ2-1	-	TGTGCCAGCAGTGACTCCCTAGTAAATGAGCAGTTCTTC	CASSDSLVNEQFF
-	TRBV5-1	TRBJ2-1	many	TGCGCCAGCAGCTTGGAAGGAAGCTCCTACAATGAGCAGTTCTTC	CASSLEGSSYNEQFF
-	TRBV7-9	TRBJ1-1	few	TGTGCCAGCAGCTCTTTAGGGGTGAACACTGAAGCTTTCTTT	CASSSLGVNTEAFF
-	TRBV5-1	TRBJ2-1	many	TGCGCCAGCAGCTTGGAAGGGTCAGGGGGGTACAATGAGCAGTTCTTC	CASSLEGSGGYNEQFF
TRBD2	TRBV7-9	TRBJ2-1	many	TGTGCCAGCACCCCGTTCCCCGGGACTAGAGAAAATGAGCAGTTCTTC	CASTPFPGTRENEQFF
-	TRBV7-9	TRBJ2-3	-	TGTGCCAGCAGCGAACGGGACCGGAGCACAGATACGCAGTATTTT	CASSERDRSTDTQYF
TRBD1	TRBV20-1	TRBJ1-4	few	TGCAGTGCCCGCGGGACAGAGGGCGGTGAAAAACTGTTTTTT	CSARGTEGGEKLFF
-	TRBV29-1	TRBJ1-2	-	TGCAGCGTTGAAGATCAGTCGGCCGGTGGCTACACCTTC	CSVEDQSAGGYTF